Detailed here is one T cell receptor beta chain. Generated by immunoSEQ multiplex PCR, the TCRdb table keeps only in-frame clones and is missing some. The table has 80,000 to 130,000 clones, 82% seen once. The sample originates from a study of PD-1 blockade in mismatch repair-deficient tumors. CDR1 and CDR2 (germline): GTSNPN, SVGIG (reference sequence). Trimming left V 0 bases short and J 3 bases short, with 12 bases between. The CDR3 contains 15 residues. The chain couples TRBV30 to TRBJ1-5, with unresolved D. Sequencing was performed on peripheral blood, taken roughly 35 weeks after starting pembrolizumab. The source of this sequence is an adult with mismatch repair-deficient cancer. The CDR3 loop is CAWSVRGSNNQPQHF. The CDR3 DNA reads TGTGCCTGGAGTGTACGTGGAAGTAACAATCAGCCCCAGCATTTT.